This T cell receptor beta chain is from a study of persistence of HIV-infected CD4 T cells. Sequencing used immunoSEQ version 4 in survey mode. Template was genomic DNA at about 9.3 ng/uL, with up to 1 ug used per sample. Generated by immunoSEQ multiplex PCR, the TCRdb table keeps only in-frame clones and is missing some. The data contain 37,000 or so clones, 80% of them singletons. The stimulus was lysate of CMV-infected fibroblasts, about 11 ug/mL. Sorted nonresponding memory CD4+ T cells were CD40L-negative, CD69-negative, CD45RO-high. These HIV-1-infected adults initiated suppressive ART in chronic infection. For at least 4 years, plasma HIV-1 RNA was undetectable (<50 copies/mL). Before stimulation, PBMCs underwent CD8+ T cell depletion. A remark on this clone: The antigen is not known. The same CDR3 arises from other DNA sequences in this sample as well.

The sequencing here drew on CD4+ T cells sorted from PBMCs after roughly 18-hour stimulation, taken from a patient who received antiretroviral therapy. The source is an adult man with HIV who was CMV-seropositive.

CDR3 region: CASSQSSRNTEAFF. Here the CDR3 DNA reads TGTGCCAGCAGCCAATCTTCCCGGAACACTGAAGCTTTCTTT. V is TRBV16 and J is TRBJ1-1; D uncertain. The CDR3 has 14 residues. Germline values: CDR1 KGHSY, CDR2 FQNENV. V was shortened by 0 bases and J by 1 base, with 6 bases between the two germline ends.